The 24 T cell receptor beta chains reported below all come from one sample, sequenced in a study of blood T cell repertoires in COVID-19. The table came from immunoSEQ multiplex PCR; TCRdb's copy has only in-frame clones and leaves some out. The profile shows approximately 300,000 clones, under 95% of them singletons. Sequenced: PBMCs or T cells enriched from blood (not recorded which). The receptors stem from a man aged 60 to 75 who had recovered from COVID-19.

This clone is a singleton in its sample. The chain employs TRBV19 and TRBJ1-2; D remains unclear. Trimming removed 7 bases from V and 4 bases from J, with 10 bases in between. The germline CDR1 and CDR2 sequences are LNHDA and SQIVND (reference sequence). This CDR3 contains 12 residues. The DNA for the CDR3 is TGTGCCAGTACCCCCCGGGGCTATGGCTACACCTTC. Translated: CASTPRGYGYTF.

The V call is TRBV11-2, the J call TRBJ1-6; no clear D gene. Looked up from germline, CDR1 is SGHAT and CDR2 is FQNNGV. Deletions cut 4 bases from V and 9 bases from J, with 13 bases between. The length of the CDR3 is 14 residues. For the CDR3, the DNA is TGTGCCAGCAGCTCTCCTGGACTGGTTTCACCCCTCCACTTT. This codes for CASSSPGLVSPLHF.

V usage is TRBV7-2 and J usage is TRBJ2-1; D not certain. The CDR3 is 14 amino acids. V gave up 2 bases and J gave up 3 bases, with 8 bases separating them. Germline CDR1 and CDR2: SGHTA and FQGNSA. The CDR3 protein is CASSLPLNYNEQFF. The CDR3 DNA reads TGTGCCAGCAGCTTACCTCTTAACTACAATGAGCAGTTCTTC.

The chain carries TRBV5-1 and TRBJ2-7; D remains ambiguous. Germline V gene lookup returns CDR1 SGHRS and CDR2 YFSETQ. The V gene lost 1 base and the J gene lost 0 bases, with 8 bases spanning the gap. The CDR3 has 14 amino acids. CDR3 bases: TGCGCCAGCAGCTTGACTCAGGCCTCCTACGAGCAGTACTTC. This translates into CASSLTQASYEQYF.

V gene TRBV5-6 combines with J gene TRBJ1-1; the D is unclear. CDR1 and CDR2 (germline): SGHDT, YYEEEE. V was shortened by 5 bases and J by 1 base, with 6 bases between the two germline ends. The CDR3 sequence is 12 residues long. CDR3 coding DNA: TGTGCCAGCAGTAACAAGAACACTGAAGCTTTCTTT. Translation gives CASSNKNTEAFF.

The table lists this clone with a count of one. The CDR3 loop is CASSPPGGVNTGELFF. CDR3 DNA: TGTGCCAGTTCCCCGCCTGGCGGGGTGAACACCGGGGAGCTGTTTTTT. The V and J genes are TRBV19 and TRBJ2-2, with D perhaps TRBD2 (6 bases). Germline CDR1 LNHDA, CDR2 SQIVND (reference sequence). The CDR3 has 16 residues. Trimming stripped 8 bases from V and 1 base from J, with 17 bases between.

Note on this clone: Additional DNA sequences in this sample encode the identical CDR3. The J gene is TRBJ1-5, the V gene TRBV30, with 7 bases fitting TRBD1. CDR1 is GTSNPN and CDR2 is SVGIG in the germline V gene (reference sequence). The CDR3 runs 13 residues. With V trimmed by 1 base and J by 6 bases, 3 bases remained unmatched. The CDR3 bases are TGTGCCTGGAGTGGGCAGGGGGGTCAGCCCCAGCATTTT. Translated: CAWSGQGGQPQHF.

The gene calls are TRBV4-3 and TRBJ2-2; TRBD1 matches 9 bases. This CDR3 has 17 residues. Germline V gene sequence: CDR1 LGHNA, CDR2 YSLEER. V lost 2 bases and J lost 3; bases outside the gene matches: 7. CDR3 amino acids: CASSQTRWTGDTGELFF. The CDR3 DNA reads as TGCGCCAGCAGCCAAACTCGTTGGACAGGGGACACCGGGGAGCTGTTTTTT.

The chain links TRBV7-2 to TRBJ2-1; a weak D match, TRBD1 (6 bases). The germline CDR1 and CDR2 sequences are SGHTA and FQGNSA. This CDR3 comprises 13 residues. Trimming left V 2 bases short and J 9 bases short, with 11 bases between. CDR3 loop: CASSLKRGIEQFF. For the CDR3, the DNA is TGTGCCAGCAGCTTAAAGAGGGGGATTGAGCAGTTCTTC.

Written as DNA, the CDR3 is TGTGCCACCCAAAGACTAGCCGGGGAGCAGTTCTTC. Protein sequence: CATQRLAGEQFF. The rearrangement joins TRBV11-2 to TRBJ2-1; 7 nucleotides match TRBD2. The junction had 10 bases not matched to a gene; V was cut back by 10 bases and J by 10 bases. Germline CDR1 is SGHAT and CDR2 is FQNNGV. This CDR3 has 12 residues.

The chain has TRBV4-3 and TRBJ1-3; D perhaps matches TRBD1 (6 bases). Trimming left V 2 bases short and J 0 bases short, with 8 bases between. Per germline, CDR1 LGHNA and CDR2 YSLEER. The CDR3 is 15 amino acids. This CDR3 is CASSQTGYSGNTIYF. CDR3 coding DNA: TGCGCCAGCAGCCAAACAGGGTACTCTGGAAACACCATATATTTT.

CDR3: CASSLVRNRGFEETQYF. As DNA, the CDR3 is TGTGCCAGCAGTTTAGTCCGGAACAGGGGTTTTGAAGAGACCCAGTACTTC. The rearrangement links TRBV28 to TRBJ2-5, with TRBD1 identical over 7 bases. There are 17 residues in the CDR3. V gave up 2 bases and J gave up 3 bases; unmatched junction bases: 12. CDR1 and CDR2 from the germline V gene are MDHEN and SYDVKM. Filled out from reference TRBV28 and TRBJ2-5, the complete variable domain reads DVKVTQSSRYLVKRTGEKVFLECVQDMDHENMFWYRQDPGLGLRLIYFSYDVKMKEKGDIPEGYSVSREKKERFSLILESASTNQTSMYLCASSLVRNRGFEETQYFGPGTRLLVL.

V and J are TRBV6-5 and TRBJ1-5; maybe TRBD1 (5 bases). The V end lost 6 bases, the J end lost 0 bases, and 12 bases lay between the germline ends. Per germline, CDR1 MNHEY and CDR2 SVGAGI. The CDR3 sequence is 15 residues long. CDR3 nucleotide sequence: TGTGCCAGCAGGGCGACAGTAATTAGCAATCAGCCCCAGCATTTT. It translates to CASRATVISNQPQHF.

This sequence joins TRBV2 and TRBJ1-5; the D is unclear. CDR1 is SNHLY and CDR2 is FYNNEI in the germline V gene. CDR3 length: 13 residues. V was trimmed by 7 bases and J by 0 bases, leaving 7 bases between them. The CDR3 is CASNQNSNQPQHF. In DNA, the CDR3 is TGTGCCAGCAATCAGAATAGCAATCAGCCCCAGCATTTT.

CDR3 protein: CAARQTDYGYTF. Here the CDR3 DNA reads TGTGCGGCGAGGCAGACAGACTATGGCTACACCTTC. This sequence joins TRBV25-1 and TRBJ1-2; perhaps TRBD1 as D (5 bases). The V gene's germline CDR1 is MGHDK and CDR2 SYGVNS. The CDR3 is 12 amino acids.

This clone turned up a few times. The chain uses TRBV16 and TRBJ1-5, with a weak D call TRBD1 (6 bases). V was trimmed by 5 bases and J by 5 bases, leaving 13 bases between them. The CDR3 loop spans 14 amino acids. Germline V lookup: CDR1 KGHSY, CDR2 FQNENV. CDR3 in amino acids: CASSTGGRYQPQHF. CDR3 coding DNA: TGTGCCAGCAGCACGGGGGGCAGATATCAGCCCCAGCATTTT.

The J gene is TRBJ2-5, the V gene TRBV4-2; D is possibly TRBD2 (6 bases). V gave up 4 bases and J gave up 2 bases, with 17 bases separating them. The CDR3 spans 16 residues. Looked up from germline, CDR1 is LGHNA and CDR2 is YNFKEQ. The CDR3, as DNA: TGTGCCAGCAGCCGCCAATATAGGGACTCTCAAGAGACCCAGTACTTC. Protein product: CASSRQYRDSQETQYF.

As to this clone: Other DNA sequences in the sample encode the same CDR3. This sequence joins TRBV30 and TRBJ1-1; D gene unclear. With 0 bases removed from V and 0 bases from J, the gap between germline ends came to 5 bases. Germline assignment: CDR1 GTSNPN and CDR2 SVGIG (reference sequence). The CDR3 totals 13 residues. The CDR3 here is CAWSVGVNTEAFF. In DNA form, the CDR3 reads TGTGCCTGGAGTGTCGGAGTGAACACTGAAGCTTTCTTT.

This rearrangement joins TRBV23-1 to TRBJ2-1; 8 bases match TRBD2. TRBV23-1 is classed as an ORF, of uncertain function. The junction had 3 bases not matched to a gene; V was cut back by 5 bases and J by 0 bases. The CDR3 runs 15 residues. The CDR3 reads CASSSGGSSYNEQFF. In DNA, the CDR3 is TGCGCCAGCAGTTCGGGGGGGAGCTCCTACAATGAGCAGTTCTTC.

The chain carries TRBV5-4 and TRBJ2-5, with 10 nucleotides matching TRBD1. CDR1 is SGHNT and CDR2 is YYREEE in the germline V gene (reference sequence). The CDR3 consists of 16 residues. J lost 2 bases, V lost 0 bases, and 4 bases had no gene match. CDR3 sequence (DNA): TGTGCCAGCAGCTTGGTAGGACAGGGGGAACAAGAGACCCAGTACTTC. Translating it yields CASSLVGQGEQETQYF.

The chain carries TRBV5-4 and TRBJ1-2, with 7 bases aligning to TRBD1. This CDR3 has 14 amino acids. Germline values: CDR1 SGHNT, CDR2 YYREEE (reference sequence). Trimming cost V 1 base and J 8 bases; bases outside gene matches: 8. The CDR3 here is CASSLLQGHHGYTF. CDR3 nucleotides: TGTGCCAGCAGCTTGTTACAGGGGCACCACGGCTACACCTTC.

Only a few counts were recorded for this clone. V and J are TRBV10-3 and TRBJ2-3, with TRBD1 identical over 8 bases. This CDR3 has 14 residues. CDR1 is ENHRY, CDR2 SYGVKD, per germline. The V gene end was trimmed by 6 bases and the J gene end by 4 bases; junction bases not matched to a gene: 6. DNA for the CDR3: TGTGCCATCAGACCCGGGACAGGAGCAGATACGCAGTATTTT. Protein product: CAIRPGTGADTQYF.

The rearrangement uses TRBV4-3 and TRBJ2-5; D is undetermined. Germline V gene lookup returns CDR1 LGHNA and CDR2 YSLEER. This CDR3 contains 13 residues. Trimming removed 1 base at V and 8 bases at J, with 11 bases between. The CDR3 reads CASSQARYYTQYF. The CDR3 coding sequence is TGCGCCAGCAGCCAAGCAAGATACTACACCCAGTACTTC.

CDR3 protein: CASSQVAGESPLHF. CDR3 DNA sequence: TGCGCCAGCAGCCAAGTGGCAGGCGAATCACCCCTCCACTTT. The chain recombines TRBV4-3 with TRBJ1-6; D is ambiguous. The CDR3 is 14 residues long. Trimming stripped 1 base from V and 10 bases from J, with 11 bases between. CDR1 is LGHNA, CDR2 YSLEER, per germline.